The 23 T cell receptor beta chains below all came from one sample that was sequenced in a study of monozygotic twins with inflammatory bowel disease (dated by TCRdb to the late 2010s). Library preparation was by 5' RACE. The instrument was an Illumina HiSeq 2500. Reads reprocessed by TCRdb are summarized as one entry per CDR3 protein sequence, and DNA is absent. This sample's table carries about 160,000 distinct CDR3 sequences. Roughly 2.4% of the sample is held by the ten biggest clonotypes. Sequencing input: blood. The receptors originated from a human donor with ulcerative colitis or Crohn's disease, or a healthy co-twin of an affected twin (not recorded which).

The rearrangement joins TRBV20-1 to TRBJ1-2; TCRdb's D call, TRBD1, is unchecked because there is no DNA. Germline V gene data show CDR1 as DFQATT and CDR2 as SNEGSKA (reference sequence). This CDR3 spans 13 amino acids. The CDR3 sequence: CSALGQGAHGYTF.

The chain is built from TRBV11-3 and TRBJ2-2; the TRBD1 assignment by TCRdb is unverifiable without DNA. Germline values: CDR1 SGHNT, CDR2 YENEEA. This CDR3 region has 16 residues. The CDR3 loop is CASSQGGAGVTGELFF. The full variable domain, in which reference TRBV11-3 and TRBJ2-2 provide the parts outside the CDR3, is EAGVVQSPRYKIIEKKQPVAFWCNPISGHNTLYWYLQNLGQGPELLIRYENEEAVDDSQLPKDRFSAERLKGVDSTLKIQPAELGDSAVYLCASSQGGAGVTGELFFGEGSRLTVL.

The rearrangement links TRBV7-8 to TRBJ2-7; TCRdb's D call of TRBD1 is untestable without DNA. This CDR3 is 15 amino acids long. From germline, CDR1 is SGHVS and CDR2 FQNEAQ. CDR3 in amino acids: CASSLGRGAMGEQYF.

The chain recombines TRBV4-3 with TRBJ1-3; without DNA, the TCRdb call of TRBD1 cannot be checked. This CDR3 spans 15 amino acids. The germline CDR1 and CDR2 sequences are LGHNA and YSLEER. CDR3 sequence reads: CASSQQDRGGNTIYF.

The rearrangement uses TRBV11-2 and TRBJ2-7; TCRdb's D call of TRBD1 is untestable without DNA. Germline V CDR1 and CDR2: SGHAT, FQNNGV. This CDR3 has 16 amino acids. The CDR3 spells CASSLGATGRSYEQYF.

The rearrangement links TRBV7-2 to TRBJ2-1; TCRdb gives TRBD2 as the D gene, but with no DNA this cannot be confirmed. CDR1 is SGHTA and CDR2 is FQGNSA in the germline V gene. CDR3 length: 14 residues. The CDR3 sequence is CASSLEIGRNEQFF.

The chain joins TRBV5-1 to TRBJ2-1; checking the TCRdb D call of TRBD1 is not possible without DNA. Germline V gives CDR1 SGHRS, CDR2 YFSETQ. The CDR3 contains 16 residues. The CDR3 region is CASSPDAGTDYNEQFF.

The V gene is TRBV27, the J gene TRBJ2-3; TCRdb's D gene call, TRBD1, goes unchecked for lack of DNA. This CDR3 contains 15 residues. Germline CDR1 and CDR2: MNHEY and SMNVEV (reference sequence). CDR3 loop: CASSRVPGTTDTQYF.

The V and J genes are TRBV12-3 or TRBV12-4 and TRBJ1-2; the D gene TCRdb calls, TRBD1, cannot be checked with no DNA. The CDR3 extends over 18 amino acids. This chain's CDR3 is CASTPIPPGQGFMRGYTF.

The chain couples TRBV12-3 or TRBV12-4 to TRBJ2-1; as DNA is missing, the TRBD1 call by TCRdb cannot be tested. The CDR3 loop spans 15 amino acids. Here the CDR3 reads CASTKPAGQDYEQFF.

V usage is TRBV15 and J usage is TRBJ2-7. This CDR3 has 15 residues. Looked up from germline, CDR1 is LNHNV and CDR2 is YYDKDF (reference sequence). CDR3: CATSREREPSMEQYF.

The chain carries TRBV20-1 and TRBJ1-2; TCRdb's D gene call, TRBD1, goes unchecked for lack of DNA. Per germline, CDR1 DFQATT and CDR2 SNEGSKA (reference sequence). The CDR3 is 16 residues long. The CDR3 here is CSAIAGSRGAGYGYTF.

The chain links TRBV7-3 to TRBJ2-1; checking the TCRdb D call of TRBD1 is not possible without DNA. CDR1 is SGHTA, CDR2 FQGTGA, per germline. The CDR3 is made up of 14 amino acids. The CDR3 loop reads CASSSDTTYNEQFF.

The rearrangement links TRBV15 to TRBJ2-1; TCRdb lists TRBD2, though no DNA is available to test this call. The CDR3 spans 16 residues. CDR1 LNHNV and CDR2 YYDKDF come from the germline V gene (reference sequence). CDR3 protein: CATSREVLAGANEQFF.

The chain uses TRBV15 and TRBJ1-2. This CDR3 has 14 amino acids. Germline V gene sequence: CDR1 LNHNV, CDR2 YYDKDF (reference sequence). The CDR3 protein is CATSRDRTDYGYTF.

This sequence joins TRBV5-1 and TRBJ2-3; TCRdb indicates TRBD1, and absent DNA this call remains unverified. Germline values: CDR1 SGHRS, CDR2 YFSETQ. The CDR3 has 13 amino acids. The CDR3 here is CASSLPGQAKQYF.

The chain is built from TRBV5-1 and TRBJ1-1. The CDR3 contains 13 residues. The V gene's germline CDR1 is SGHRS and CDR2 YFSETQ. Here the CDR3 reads CASSPPQNTEAFF. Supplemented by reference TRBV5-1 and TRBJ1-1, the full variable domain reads KAGVTQTPRYLIKTRGQQVTLSCSPISGHRSVSWYQQTPGQGLQFLFEYFSETQRNKGNFPGRFSGRQFSNSRSEMNVSTLELGDSALYLCASSPPQNTEAFFGQGTRLTVV.

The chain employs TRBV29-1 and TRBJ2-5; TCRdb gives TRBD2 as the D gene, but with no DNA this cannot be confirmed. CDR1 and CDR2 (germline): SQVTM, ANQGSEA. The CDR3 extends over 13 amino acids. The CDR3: CSAGLGTAGTQYF.

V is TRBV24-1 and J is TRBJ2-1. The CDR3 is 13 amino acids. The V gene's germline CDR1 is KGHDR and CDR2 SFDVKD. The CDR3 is CATSDLTYNEQFF.

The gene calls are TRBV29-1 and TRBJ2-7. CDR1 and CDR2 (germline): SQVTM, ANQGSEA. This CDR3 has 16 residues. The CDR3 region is CSVEDFYAGGPYEQYF.

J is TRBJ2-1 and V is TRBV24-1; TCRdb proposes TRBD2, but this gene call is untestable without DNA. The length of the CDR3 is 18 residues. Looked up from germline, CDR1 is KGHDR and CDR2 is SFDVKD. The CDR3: CATSGASGRRRLGNEQFF.

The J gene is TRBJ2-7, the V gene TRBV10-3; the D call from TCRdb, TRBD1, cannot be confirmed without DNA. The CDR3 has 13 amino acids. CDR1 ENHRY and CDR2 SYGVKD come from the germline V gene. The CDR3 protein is CAILRDDTYEQYF.

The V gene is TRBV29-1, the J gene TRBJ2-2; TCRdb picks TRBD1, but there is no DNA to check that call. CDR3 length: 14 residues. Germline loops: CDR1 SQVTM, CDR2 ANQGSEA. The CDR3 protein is CSVAGQEHTGELFF.